This T cell receptor beta chain was retrieved from a study of early T cells in non-severe SARS-CoV-2 infection (dated by TCRdb to the early 2020s). Background on the whole study: Because TCR sequencing relied on bulk RNA taken from unsorted whole blood, pairing of alpha and beta chains was not possible. Overall results and qualifications from the work: VDJdb matching was skewed toward anti-spike CD8 responses and likely underestimated virus-specific expansions by missing private and CD4 specificities.

The library was built by means of 5' RACE. Data came from a NextSeq 500. In the TCR library protocol, unique molecular identifiers were attached to individual cDNA molecules to correct for PCR bias and sequencing error. Both TCR alpha and beta chains were sequenced, and tight co-correlation was observed between alpha and beta sequence abundances in each sample. On the study's bioinformatics: Decombinator V4 was used to annotate TCR sequences for V gene, J gene and CDR3. TCRs were defined as expanded if a significant change between any two time points was detected under a Poisson model with p below 0.0001. TCR abundances were normalised to the total number of TCRs sequenced per sample and were expressed as counts per million. MAIT TCRs were defined by TRAV1-2 paired with TRAJ12, TRAJ20 or TRAJ33, and iNKT TCRs by TRAV10 paired with TRAJ18. VDJdb, accessed 1 November 2021, was searched for CMV, EBV and SARS-CoV-2 annotated TCRs, with TCRs annotated for multiple antigens excluded. TCRdb applied fastp at Q25 and MiXCR to the public reads, then kept only in-frame beta chains. Identical CDR3 protein sequences are pooled into one entry, listed with their most common genes and DNA. The V and J calls and clone size come from TCRdb's table, not from the authors' own analysis. Here the sample has tens of thousands of distinct CDR3 sequences; 3.5% to 5% occur a single time. 5.6% of the sample is taken by the ten largest.

V is trimmed back by 4 bases and J by 3 bases, and the junction contains 9 bases that no gene match accounts for. The CDR3 starts with the cysteine, ends with the phenylalanine, and has 16 residues. Of the read, only the CDR3 DNA is kept; its 48 bases are in frame from base 1. The germline V gene (reference sequence) provides CDR1 SEHNR and CDR2 FQNEAQ. A case-control design nested within a healthcare worker cohort in London, UK, was used, with weekly nasopharyngeal swab PCR tests and blood sampling performed. Healthcare workers were recruited between 23 and 31 March 2020, during the week of the UK lockdown, and were followed weekly for up to roughly 15 weeks. As concerns this clonotype: This clone's antigen is unknown. Per-base qualities were not stored, and no clone one base away is much larger.

The chain employs TRBV7-9 and TRBJ2-7, and TRBD1 matches 10 of the central bases. Sequenced input: whole blood. The TCR was taken from an adult who was a healthcare worker with PCR-confirmed SARS-CoV-2 infection or an uninfected control (not recorded which). The sequenced DNA: TGTGCCAGCAGCTCCTACCGGGACAGGGGCCTCTACGAGCAGTACTTC. The encoded protein is CASSSYRDRGLYEQYF.